These 16 T cell receptor beta chains share one sample of origin, sequenced in a study of blood T cells in healthy people across ages. A second PCR, run for roughly 7 to 11 cycles, used a sample-barcoded 5' primer plus a J-beta primer mix. TCRdb redid the calling of the 5' RACE reads with MiXCR, one entry per CDR3 protein. The sample lists about 770,000 distinct CDR3 sequences, 40% to 50% occurring once. The sequenced sample consisted of blood. The receptors shown here come from a man aged 60 to 69 in good health.

This clonotype was counted at least ten times. The chain links TRBV11-3 to TRBJ2-7; possible D gene TRBD2, 6 bases. Per germline, CDR1 SGHNT and CDR2 YENEEA. The CDR3 is 15 residues long. Trimming took off 2 bases at V and 0 bases at J, with 11 bases between the two ends. The CDR3 protein is CASSLRGTGSYEQYF. The CDR3, as DNA: TGTGCCAGCAGCTTACGCGGGACGGGCTCCTACGAGCAGTACTTC.

CDR3 sequence: CASSLGSGGLNTDTQYF. In nucleotides, the CDR3 is TGTGCCAGCAGCTTAGGCAGCGGGGGGTTAAACACAGATACGCAGTATTTT. The chain employs TRBV7-9 and TRBJ2-3; 9 bases line up with TRBD2. The trim removed 1 base at V and 2 bases at J, leaving 7 bases unmatched. CDR3 size: 17 residues. Germline CDR1 SEHNR, CDR2 FQNEAQ (reference sequence).

This chain uses TRBV6-2 or TRBV6-3 with TRBJ2-3; 8 bases agree with TRBD2. The CDR3 is 15 residues long. Trimming removed 6 bases from V and 3 bases from J; junction bases left unmatched: 8. The germline V gene has CDR1 MNHEY and CDR2 SVGEGT. The CDR3 sequence is CASRKSGGGTDTQYF. The CDR3, as DNA: TGTGCCAGCAGAAAGAGCGGGGGCGGTACAGATACGCAGTATTTT.

This clonotype has just a few counts. This may arise from a read error, as a much more abundant clone is one base away. The V call is TRBV6-5, the J call TRBJ2-7; unclear D gene. Germline V gene sequence: CDR1 MNHEY, CDR2 SVGAGI. The CDR3 covers 14 residues. The CDR3 is CVSSYDLGSYEQYF. The DNA for the CDR3 is TGTGTCAGCAGTTACGATCTGGGGTCCTACGAGCAGTACTTC.

This chain uses TRBV27 with TRBJ1-2; D is unresolved. The CDR3 spans 13 residues. Per the germline V gene, CDR1 is MNHEY and CDR2 is SMNVEV (reference sequence). The V end was cut by 3 bases, the J end by 2 bases, with 7 bases between. CDR3 loop: CASSFTANYGYTF. DNA of the CDR3: TGTGCCAGCAGTTTTACAGCGAACTATGGCTACACCTTC.

V and J are TRBV5-1 and TRBJ2-3; D perhaps matches TRBD2 (6 bases). Trimming removed 0 bases from V and 5 bases from J, with 13 bases in between. The length of the CDR3 is 15 residues. CDR1 and CDR2 (germline): SGHRS, YFSETQ. CDR3: CASSLGASVGDTQYF. The CDR3 DNA reads as TGCGCCAGCAGCTTGGGGGCTAGCGTTGGAGATACGCAGTATTTT.

V gene TRBV20-1 combines with J gene TRBJ2-5; D possibly matches TRBD1 or TRBD2 (5 bases each). V lost 0 bases and J 1 base, leaving 15 bases between the germline ends. The CDR3 is made up of 16 amino acids. The germline V gene has CDR1 DFQATT and CDR2 SNEGSKA (reference sequence). The DNA for the CDR3 is TGCAGTGCTAGAGACGGTGCCGGGGCTACCCAAGAGACCCAGTACTTC. It specifies CSARDGAGATQETQYF.

In nucleotides, the CDR3 is TGTGCCAGCAGCCTAGACGGGACTCGTGTAGATACGCAGTATTTT. It specifies CASSLDGTRVDTQYF. The J gene is TRBJ2-3, the V gene TRBV14; tentative D call: TRBD2 (6 bases). Trimming left V 4 bases short and J 5 bases short, with 16 bases between. Germline V lookup: CDR1 SGHDN, CDR2 FVKESK. This CDR3 has 15 amino acids.

The chain joins TRBV12-3 or TRBV12-4 to TRBJ1-2, with 7 bases aligning to TRBD1. This CDR3 contains 18 residues. V shed 3 bases, J shed 2 bases, and the junction held 15 bases outside the gene matches. The DNA of the CDR3 is TGTGCCAGCAGTTTTCGCGGACAGGCCCTCCTACCAAACTATGGCTACACCTTC. Protein: CASSFRGQALLPNYGYTF.

V gene TRBV6-6 combines with J gene TRBJ2-7, with 11 bases aligning to TRBD1. V was clipped by 4 bases and J by 6 bases; unmatched bases: 8. The CDR3 sequence is 15 residues long. The germline gives CDR1 MNHNY, CDR2 SVGAGI (reference sequence). CDR3 loop: CASSSRTGGLGEQYF. The DNA of the CDR3 is TGTGCCAGCAGTTCCCGGACAGGGGGCCTCGGCGAGCAGTACTTC.

The chain joins TRBV6-2 or TRBV6-3 to TRBJ2-1, with 7 positions matching TRBD1. The V gene's germline CDR1 is MNHEY and CDR2 SVGEGT. The CDR3 has 14 amino acids. With V trimmed by 5 bases and J by 3 bases, 4 bases remained unmatched. The CDR3 reads CASSGQVRYNEQFF. DNA of the CDR3: TGTGCCAGCAGTGGACAGGTGCGCTACAATGAGCAGTTCTTC.

The CDR3: CASSAGRLQPQHF. CDR3 bases: TGTGCCAGCAGTGCGGGCAGATTACAGCCCCAGCATTTT. The chain is built from TRBV25-1 and TRBJ1-5; D call uncertain. The length of the CDR3 is 13 residues. The V end was cut by 4 bases, the J end by 7 bases, with 11 bases between. In germline, CDR1 is MGHDK, CDR2 SYGVNS.

The rearrangement links TRBV3-1 to TRBJ1-6; a possible D gene is TRBD1 (6 bases). This CDR3 spans 15 amino acids. Looked up from germline, CDR1 is LGHDT and CDR2 is YNNKEL (reference sequence). The V and J ends lost 0 bases and 9 bases respectively, with 12 bases between them. The DNA of the CDR3 is TGTGCCAGCAGCCAAGAGACACAGGGCGCTTCACCCCTCCACTTT. Protein product: CASSQETQGASPLHF.

This clonotype has more than one count but fewer than ten. V is TRBV11-2 and J is TRBJ2-5; D is uncertain. Matching the DNA end better, TRBJ2-7 makes the J call doubtful. The length of the CDR3 is 14 residues. The germline V gene has CDR1 SGHAT and CDR2 FQNNGV. The CDR3 bases are TGTGCCAGCAGCCCGCCAACAAGATTTGGCGAGCAGTACTTC. Encoded protein: CASSPPTRFGEQYF.

This clonotype showed up just a few times. The chain couples TRBV6-5 to TRBJ2-3, with 10 bases lining up with TRBD1. The trim removed 5 bases at V and 5 bases at J, leaving 7 bases unmatched. This CDR3 has 15 amino acids. Germline-derived CDR1 and CDR2 are MNHEY and SVGAGI. The CDR3 DNA is TGTGCCAGCAGTACCCCGGGACAGGGGAGAGATACGCAGTATTTT. The encoded protein is CASSTPGQGRDTQYF.

This clonotype was detected only a few times. The J gene is TRBJ2-5, the V gene TRBV7-2; 9 bases align to TRBD2. The CDR3 consists of 14 residues. Germline assignment: CDR1 SGHTA and CDR2 FQGNSA. J lost 5 bases, V lost 6 bases, and 7 bases had no gene match. The CDR3 DNA follows: TGTGCCAGCAGACGGCTAGCGGGGTCTGAGACCCAGTACTTC. It yields the protein CASRRLAGSETQYF.